One T cell receptor beta chain is described in this entry. A single record per CDR3 protein comes from TCRdb applying MiXCR to the 5' RACE reads. The table includes 70,000 or so distinct CDR3 sequences, approximately 13% detected once. The sample is drawn from a study of early T cells in non-severe SARS-CoV-2 infection. Germline V gene sequence: CDR1 LNHDA, CDR2 SQIVND (reference sequence). The CDR3 runs to 13 residues. V shed 2 bases and J shed 1 base, with 4 bases lying between them. This TCR was recovered from an adult who was a healthcare worker with PCR-confirmed SARS-CoV-2 infection or an uninfected control (not recorded which). The chain has TRBV19 and TRBJ2-3; D not certain. Sequencing used whole blood. The CDR3 here is CASSIRGTDTQYF. The CDR3, as DNA: TGTGCCAGTAGTATACGAGGCACAGATACGCAGTATTTT.